The 14 T cell receptor beta chains listed next were all sequenced from one sample in a study of T cell changes during pregnancy in multiple sclerosis. The repertoire was sequenced with immunoSEQ multiplex PCR; TCRdb's copy has only in-frame clones and lacks some. Among tens of thousands of clones, approximately 91% were seen once, and the ten largest hold about 1.5%. Sample: peripheral blood, taken in the third trimester of pregnancy. Receptors originate from a female donor with multiple sclerosis, enrolled in a pregnancy study.

CDR3 coding DNA: TGTGCCAGCAGTTCGCATGAGACAGCTGGCTACACCTTC. Translating gives CASSSHETAGYTF. The rearrangement uses TRBV28 and TRBJ1-2, with a tentative D call TRBD1 (5 bases). From germline, CDR1 is MDHEN and CDR2 SYDVKM. V gave up 4 bases and J gave up 7 bases, with 13 bases separating them. CDR3 length equals 13 residues.

The chain uses TRBV5-1 and TRBJ1-1, with 9 positions matching TRBD1. The germline V gene has CDR1 SGHRS and CDR2 YFSETQ. Germline trimming cut 4 bases from V and 13 bases from J; bases unmatched to any gene: 11. The CDR3 extends over 13 amino acids. DNA of the CDR3: TGCGCCAGCAGCAAGTCCCGGGACAGGGTAGTTTTCTTT. It yields the protein CASSKSRDRVVFF. The full variable domain, with the rest looked up from reference TRBV5-1 and TRBJ1-1, is KAGVTQTPRYLIKTRGQQVTLSCSPISGHRSVSWYQQTPGQGLQFLFEYFSETQRNKGNFPGRFSGRQFSNSRSEMNVSTLELGDSALYLCASSKSRDRVVFFGQGTRLTVV.

The V gene is TRBV25-1, the J gene TRBJ2-2; 9 bases are a match to TRBD1. This CDR3 has 16 amino acids. CDR1 MGHDK and CDR2 SYGVNS come from the germline V gene. Germline trimming cut 8 bases from V and 5 bases from J; bases unmatched to any gene: 12. In nucleotides, the CDR3 is TGTGCCAGCGGATCCACCGGGACAGGGTCGACCGGGGAGCTGTTTTTT. Protein sequence: CASGSTGTGSTGELFF.

CDR3 coding DNA: TGTGCCAGCAGCTTAGGGCCAGGGCTAAACACTGAAGCTTTCTTT. Translating it yields CASSLGPGLNTEAFF. The chain has TRBV13 and TRBJ1-1; possible D gene TRBD1, 5 bases. The CDR3 has 15 residues. In germline, CDR1 is PRHDT, CDR2 FYEKMQ (reference sequence). V was trimmed by 0 bases and J by 2 bases, leaving 10 bases between them.

The rearrangement links TRBV10-3 to TRBJ2-6; TRBD1 aligns across 9 bases. Germline lookup yields CDR1 ENHRY and CDR2 SYGVKD. V gave up 0 bases and J gave up 8 bases; unmatched junction bases: 8. The CDR3 is 17 residues long. The CDR3 sequence: CAISESPGGQGPNVLTF. The CDR3, as DNA: TGTGCCATCAGTGAGTCGCCGGGGGGACAGGGTCCCAACGTCCTGACTTTC.

The chain uses TRBV6-5 and TRBJ2-3; the match to TRBD2 covers 7 bases. The CDR3 loop spans 15 amino acids. The germline V gene has CDR1 MNHEY and CDR2 SVGAGI. V lost 2 bases, J lost 2 bases, and 4 bases stayed unmatched. The CDR3 region is CASSYGAGVTDTQYF. The CDR3 DNA sequence: TGTGCCAGCAGTTACGGGGCGGGGGTCACAGATACGCAGTATTTT.

This clone was counted at least ten times. CDR3 region: CASSPSWQGTYEQYF. CDR3 DNA sequence: TGCGCCAGCAGCCCCTCCTGGCAGGGTACCTACGAGCAGTACTTC. The chain has TRBV4-1 and TRBJ2-7, with D perhaps TRBD1 (5 bases). The CDR3 spans 15 residues. Germline-derived CDR1 and CDR2 are MGHRA and YSYEKL. V was clipped by 4 bases and J by 2 bases, with 15 bases between them.

V usage is TRBV11-1 and J usage is TRBJ2-3, with 12 nucleotides matching TRBD2. Trimming took 5 bases from V and 1 from J; bases not matched to a gene: 4. Germline V CDR1 and CDR2: SGHAT, FQDESV (reference sequence). The CDR3 consists of 16 residues. DNA of the CDR3: TGTGCCAGCAGCCCACTAGCGGGGGGACGCACAGATACGCAGTATTTT. This encodes CASSPLAGGRTDTQYF.

This chain links TRBV21-1 with TRBJ1-1; the table's TRBD1 call for D was not verified on the DNA. TRBV21-1 is described as a pseudogene. CDR3 size: 17 residues. Written as DNA, the CDR3 is TGTGCCAGCAGCGCCGTCCCGGGACAGGGTTGCAACACTGAAGCTTTCTTT. Protein sequence: CASSAVPGQGCNTEAFF.

In this sample, this clone turned up once. The gene calls are TRBV25-1 and TRBJ2-7, with 8 positions matching TRBD2. The V gene end was trimmed by 7 bases and the J gene end by 1 base; junction bases not matched to a gene: 9. Germline CDR1 reads MGHDK; CDR2 reads SYGVNS. The CDR3 is made up of 15 amino acids. For the CDR3, the DNA is TGTGCCAGCAAATCATCAGCGGGGGCTTCCTACGAGCAGTACTTC. Amino acid sequence: CASKSSAGASYEQYF.

The chain uses TRBV29-1 and TRBJ2-5; a weak D match, TRBD1 (5 bases). CDR3 size: 14 residues. V was shortened by 4 bases and J by 5 bases, with 17 bases between the two germline ends. CDR1 and CDR2 (germline): SQVTM, ANQGSEA. The CDR3 DNA sequence: TGCAGCGTTGGACCAGGGATGATGAGGGAGACCCAGTACTTC. Protein sequence: CSVGPGMMRETQYF.

The chain links TRBV18 to TRBJ2-1; D possibly corresponds to TRBD2 (6 bases). V lost 2 bases and J lost 3, with 11 bases in between. Looked up from germline, CDR1 is KGHSH and CDR2 is LQKENI. This CDR3 comprises 15 residues. This CDR3 is CASSPDRDFYNEQFF. CDR3 in DNA: TGTGCCAGCTCACCAGACCGGGACTTCTACAATGAGCAGTTCTTC.

The gene calls are TRBV2 and TRBJ2-2; a weak D match, TRBD2 (6 bases). This CDR3 region has 15 residues. Germline V CDR1 and CDR2: SNHLY, FYNNEI. V gave up 2 bases and J gave up 6 bases, with 13 bases separating them. The CDR3 nucleotides are TGTGCCAGCAGTGAAATTTCAGGAGGGGCCGGGGAGCTGTTTTTT. Its translation: CASSEISGGAGELFF.

This clone was counted between two and nine times. The genes are TRBV6-6 and TRBJ1-6; 8 nucleotides agree with TRBD1. J was trimmed by 14 bases and V by 6 bases; bases with no gene match: 6. The CDR3 contains 12 residues. The germline V gene encodes CDR1 MNHNY and CDR2 SVGAGI (reference sequence). The CDR3 here is CASSFDRGTLHF. CDR3 in DNA: TGTGCCAGCAGCTTTGACAGGGGTACCCTCCACTTT.